The rows below give T cell receptor beta chains drawn from one sample of a study of blood T cell repertoires in COVID-19. TCRdb's copy holds only in-frame clones and misses some; the assay was immunoSEQ multiplex PCR. The table lists about 370,000 clones, about 89% of them singletons. The specimen was peripheral blood. The receptor set was obtained from a woman in her 30s with COVID-19, enrolled during active disease. The conserved cysteine and the conserved F or W are not part of the CDR3 here.

v_call,j_call,cdr3_aa
TRBV5-1,TRBJ2-1,ASSFLSGESNEQF
TRBV5-1,TRBJ1-1,ASSLEGVPGLSNTEAF
TRBV27,TRBJ2-5,ASSLSGVYQETQY
TRBV5-1,TRBJ2-3,ASSPGTSGSGATDTQY
TRBV18,TRBJ1-1,ASSPTGVGTEAF
TRBV6-5,TRBJ2-1,ASRRLAGTDNEQF
TRBV5-1,TRBJ1-2,ASSQTGGSYGYT
TRBV10-3,TRBJ1-5,AISESTPGLGRGPQH
TRBV11-2,TRBJ2-1,ASDGSSYNEQF
TRBV7-8,TRBJ1-1,ASSYTGQGAVEAF
TRBV5-6,TRBJ2-3,ASRGTGADTQY
TRBV10-3,TRBJ1-1,AISDRANTEAF
TRBV11-2,TRBJ2-7,ASSSDRAYEQY
TRBV15,TRBJ1-4,ATSRGAAGYNEKLF
TRBV5-4,TRBJ1-3,ASSDAGTAGNTIY
TRBV10-3,TRBJ2-5,AISVLAGVGYQETQY
TRBV7-9,TRBJ1-1,ASSSFPLDRLNTEAF
TRBV24-1,TRBJ2-1,ATSDTGTSGSNEQF
TRBV9,TRBJ2-1,ASSTSGSSYNEQF
TRBV29-1,TRBJ2-3,SVEDSSQGSTDTQY
TRBV25-1,TRBJ1-2,ASSEFVSGQGSGYT